The sequence of this T cell receptor (beta chain) was determined in a study of blood T cells in healthy people across ages (dated by TCRdb to the mid-2010s). Describing the broader study: In model experiments, template switching captured roughly one uniquely barcoded TCR beta cDNA molecule for every two T cells. Age-related changes in TCR beta repertoire diversity were measured in the study by deep sequencing normalized with unique cDNA molecular identifiers. Donors were grouped into four age groups: young (average approximately 16 years), middle-aged (about 38), aged (about 60) and long-lived (about 89). Donors of different ages were randomly distributed across sequencing lanes to avoid experimental bias. For two donors (one aged 18 to 30 and one aged 80 or older), the study analyzed two additional independent replicas of 1 million unique cDNA reads from the same blood draw.

The library was made by 5' RACE. TCRdb shows the sequencer as Illumina HiSeq 2500. A second roughly 6 to 11 cycle PCR used a sample-barcoded 5' primer and a J-beta primer mix. A unique molecular identifier was introduced onto each TCR beta cDNA molecule by a template-switch 5' adaptor carrying 12 random nucleotides. Each sample yielded at least 3 million CDR3-containing paired-end reads. First-strand cDNA was synthesized from all RNA with the Mint cDNA synthesis kit, primed by a TRBC-specific oligonucleotide. All cDNA was treated with uracil-DNA glycosylase and then went through a first 18-cycle PCR with the universal primers M1SS and BC2_uni_R. The paper's processing steps were these. Each sample was normalized by randomly selecting 1 million high-quality reads, each carrying a distinct molecular identifier. Instead of being binned into consensus sequences, reads with shared molecular identifiers were discarded. MiTCR, set to a Q25 quality threshold and the strictest error-elimination algorithm, was used for CDR3 identification, clonotype clustering and error correction. A nonparametric unseen species model using Euler transformation provided a lower-bound estimate of total TCR beta diversity. The public reads were reanalyzed by TCRdb: fastp trimming at Q25, MiXCR alignment, in-frame beta chains only. CDR3 protein sequences are deduplicated, and each keeps its most common genes and DNA. These V and J calls are TCRdb output, not the study's own analysis. This sample holds over a million distinct CDR3 sequences; roughly 40% were observed only once. The ten largest clonotypes hold less than 8% of the sample.

Reading from cysteine to phenylalanine, the CDR3 counts 18 amino acids. Just CDR3 DNA is preserved here, 54 bases in frame from base 1. Trimming takes 6 bases off V and 4 bases off J; junction bases not matched to a gene: 18. Study-level results and caveats: The percentage of naive T cells measured by flow cytometry correlated strongly with observed TCR beta diversity. Bulk unsorted PBMC profiling prevented conclusive comparison of naive and antigen-experienced compartments. Total diversity estimates from one million sequenced T cells were considered lower bounds and underestimates. As age increased, observed TCR beta diversity per million T cells dropped in a roughly linear way, and a significant reduction was already evident by age around 41. Compared with the aged group, the long-lived group had more naive CD4+ T cells, fewer expanded clones and increased TCR diversity, a pattern suggesting age selection. Because the CMV infection status of the donors was unknown, age-related changes in expanded clonotypes may potentially have been confounded.

The 35 to 40 donors, aged 6 to 90 years, were systemically healthy Caucasian individuals from Russia. Roughly 9.5 milliliters of peripheral blood were drawn from each donor into EDTA-treated Vacutainer tubes. Ficoll-Paque density-gradient centrifugation was used to isolate PBMCs, with at least 6.5 million per sample. Total RNA, at least 6 micrograms per sample, was extracted from PBMCs with Trizol reagent. For every donor, flow cytometry on a PBMC aliquot measured the percentage of naive CD45RAhigh/CD27high T cells. Points on this clonotype: The antigen this receptor binds is unknown. One base away there is no much larger clone; base qualities are not given.

The clonotype was recovered from a woman aged 18-29 years in good health. Sequenced: blood. The chain employs TRBV12-3 or TRBV12-4 and TRBJ2-3, with 8 bases matching TRBD2. The DNA sequence is as follows: TGTGCCAGCAGCCAAGTATCGGGAGGGCCGCGGGTGTCAGATACGCAGTATTTT. The resulting protein is CASSQVSGGPRVSDTQYF.